The clone carrying this T cell receptor beta chain was recorded once. These data are taken from a study of control samples from healthy donors and cancer patients. Profiled with immunoSEQ multiplex PCR; TCRdb holds only in-frame clones, not every one. The sample yields 85,000 to 95,000 clones, more than 85% seen once. Looked up from germline, CDR1 is GTSNPN and CDR2 is SVGIG (reference sequence). The CDR3 sequence is 13 residues long. Unmatched junction bases numbered 1, after V lost 0 bases and J lost 3 bases. V is TRBV30 and J is TRBJ2-7; TRBD1 agrees at 8 bases. This TCR came from a young woman in good health. Sequencing used blood. The CDR3 bases are TGTGCCTGGAGTGTGGACAGGGACTACGAGCAGTACTTC. It codes for CAWSVDRDYEQYF. The variable domain in full, completed from reference TRBV30 and TRBJ2-7, reads SQTIHQWPATLVQPVGSPLSLECTVEGTSNPNLYWYRQAAGRGLQLLFYSVGIGQISSEVPQNLSASRPQDRQFILSSKKLLLSDSGFYLCAWSVDRDYEQYFGPGTRLTVT.